This T cell receptor beta chain was documented in a study of T cell responses to AZD1222 COVID-19 vaccine. Study-wide findings and caveats: The number of AZD1222 recipients seropositive at baseline was only five or six. Rises in breadth and depth of Spike-specific TCRs came after two AZD1222 doses.

The CDR3 consists of 21 residues. Trimming removed 1 base from V and 0 bases from J; junction bases left unmatched: 19. CDR1 is SGDLS and CDR2 is YYNGEE in the germline V gene. The data were produced by immunoSEQ multiplex PCR, yet TCRdb's version contains in-frame clones alone and is incomplete. The sample includes tens of thousands of clones, 65% to 90% seen only once; the top ten take roughly 19%. In regard to this clone: Its target is not known.

This TCR came from an adult in good health. The chain links TRBV9 to TRBJ1-3; TRBD1 matches 7 bases. The sample here was peripheral blood, taken on day 0 of AZD1222 vaccination. The chain's CDR3 is CASSVPTDPDREGSSGNTIYF. In DNA, the CDR3 is TGTGCCAGCAGCGTACCAACCGACCCCGACAGGGAAGGTTCCTCTGGAAACACCATATATTTT.